The TCR beta chain described here comes from a study of cytomegalovirus exposure and HLA in healthy donors. Study findings and constraints: An observed cluster of highly shared sequence variants was recorded as a likely sequencing artifact.

Concerning this clone itself: No antigen is known for it.

With 5 bases removed from V and 8 bases from J, the gap between germline ends came to 21 bases. CDR1 SGHAT and CDR2 FQNNGV come from the germline V gene. The CDR3 length is 15 residues. PCR used 60 Vbeta primers and 13 Jbeta primers. Only in-frame clones appear in the TCRdb table, and some are missing; sequencing was by immunoSEQ multiplex PCR. The repertoire holds approximately 90,000 clones, with 77% as singletons. V and J are TRBV11-2 and TRBJ1-2; tentatively, D is TRBD1 (6 bases). The source is a man under 40 in good health and CMV-seronegative. Sequencing was carried out using PBMCs. CDR3 sequence reads: CASSPQQPTGKGYTF. The CDR3 nucleotides are TGTGCCAGCAGCCCGCAACAACCGACAGGTAAGGGCTACACCTTC.